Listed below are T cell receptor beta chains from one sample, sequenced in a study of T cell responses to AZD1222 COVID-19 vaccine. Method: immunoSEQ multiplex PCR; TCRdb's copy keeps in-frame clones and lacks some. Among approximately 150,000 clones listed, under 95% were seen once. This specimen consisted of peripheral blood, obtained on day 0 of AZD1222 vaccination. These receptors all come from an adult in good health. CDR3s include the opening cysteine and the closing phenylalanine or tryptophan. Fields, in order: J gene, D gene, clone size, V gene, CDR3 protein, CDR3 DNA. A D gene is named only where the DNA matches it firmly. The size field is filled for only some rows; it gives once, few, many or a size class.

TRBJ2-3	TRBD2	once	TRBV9	CASSVASGTRMDTQYF	TGTGCCAGCAGCGTAGCCTCCGGGACTAGGATGGATACGCAGTATTTT
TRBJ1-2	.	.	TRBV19	CASTGRNGYTF	TGTGCCAGTACAGGGAGGAATGGCTACACCTTC
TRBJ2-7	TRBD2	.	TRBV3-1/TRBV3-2	CASSHSPPGLAGGPGEQYF	TGTGCCAGCAGCCACTCTCCTCCGGGACTAGCGGGAGGGCCTGGCGAGCAGTACTTC
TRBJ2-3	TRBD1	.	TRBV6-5	CASKLGQGPDTQYF	TGTGCCAGCAAGTTGGGACAGGGGCCAGATACGCAGTATTTT
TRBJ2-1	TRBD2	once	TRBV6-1	CASSEVAGGPYEQFF	TGTGCCAGCAGTGAAGTAGCGGGGGGGCCCTATGAGCAGTTCTTC
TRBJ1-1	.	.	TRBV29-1	CSVQGTQNTEAFF	TGCAGCGTTCAGGGGACTCAGAACACTGAAGCTTTCTTT
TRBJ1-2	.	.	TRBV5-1	CASSPNPPGTSNSYGYTF	TGCGCCAGCAGCCCCAATCCCCCCGGGACGTCAAATTCCTATGGCTACACCTTC
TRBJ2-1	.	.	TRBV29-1	CSVGVGNEQFF	TGCAGCGTTGGAGTGGGGAATGAGCAGTTCTTC
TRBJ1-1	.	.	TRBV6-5	CASIRQPMNTEAFF	TGTGCCAGCATAAGACAGCCGATGAACACTGAAGCTTTCTTT
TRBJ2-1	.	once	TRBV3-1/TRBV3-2	CASSQASGWHEQFF	TGTGCCAGCAGCCAAGCTTCCGGATGGCATGAGCAGTTCTTC
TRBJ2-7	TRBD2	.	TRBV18	CASSPTSGTHEQYF	TGTGCCAGCTCACCAACTAGCGGGACCCACGAGCAGTACTTC
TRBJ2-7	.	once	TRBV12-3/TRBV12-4	CASSLQGWQYF	TGTGCCAGCAGTCTACAGGGATGGCAGTACTTC
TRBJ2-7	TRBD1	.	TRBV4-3	CASSQDGQGAGEQYF	TGCGCCAGCAGCCAAGATGGGCAGGGGGCGGGCGAGCAGTACTTC
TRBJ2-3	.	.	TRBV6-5	CASSPAGFSLDTQYF	TGTGCCAGCAGTCCCGCAGGGTTCTCCCTAGATACGCAGTATTTT
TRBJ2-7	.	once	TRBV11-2	CASSQFGGGSYEQYF	TGTGCCAGCAGCCAATTTGGTGGGGGCTCCTACGAGCAGTACTTC
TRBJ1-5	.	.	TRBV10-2	CARSGQGGEQPQHF	TGCGCCCGCAGCGGGCAGGGAGGGGAGCAGCCCCAGCATTTT
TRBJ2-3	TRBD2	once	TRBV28	CASGYSGGTDTQYF	TGTGCCAGCGGGTATAGCGGGGGCACAGATACGCAGTATTTT
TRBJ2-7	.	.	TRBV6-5	CASSYSDGSEQYF	TGTGCCAGCAGTTACTCGGACGGGTCCGAGCAGTACTTC
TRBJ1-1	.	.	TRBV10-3	CAISAGGDGGEAFF	TGTGCCATCAGTGCTGGGGGAGACGGAGGGGAAGCTTTCTTT
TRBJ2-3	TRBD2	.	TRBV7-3	CASSLGGRSGRALLRNTQYF	TGTGCCAGCAGCTTAGGGGGGCGTAGCGGGAGGGCCCTCTTAAGAAATACGCAGTATTTT
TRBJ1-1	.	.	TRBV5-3	CARRTRSRFPQETEAFF	TGTGCCAGAAGAACTAGGTCGCGTTTTCCACAGGAGACTGAAGCTTTCTTT
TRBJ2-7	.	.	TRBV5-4	CASSTDWHYEQYF	TGTGCCAGCAGCACCGATTGGCACTACGAGCAGTACTTC
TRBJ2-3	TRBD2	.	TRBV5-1	CASSGGDTDTQYF	TGCGCCAGCAGCGGGGGGGACACAGATACGCAGTATTTT
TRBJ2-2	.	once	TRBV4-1	CASSQGGGELFF	TGCGCCAGCAGCCAAGGGGGCGGGGAGCTGTTTTTT
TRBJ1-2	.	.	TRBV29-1	CSAWTDRNYGYTF	TGCAGCGCCTGGACAGACCGCAACTATGGCTACACCTTC
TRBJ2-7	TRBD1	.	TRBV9	CASSLGTGPSYEQYF	TGTGCCAGCAGCCTGGGGACAGGGCCTTCCTACGAGCAGTACTTC
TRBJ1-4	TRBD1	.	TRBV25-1	CASSEPTGSNEKLFF	TGTGCCAGCAGTGAACCGACAGGGTCTAATGAAAAACTGTTTTTT
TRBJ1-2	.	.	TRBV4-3	CASSQALGWSGGYTF	TGCGCCAGCAGCCAGGCCCTCGGGTGGAGTGGCGGCTACACCTTC
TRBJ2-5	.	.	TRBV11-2	CASSFYSDQETQYF	TGTGCCAGCAGCTTTTATAGCGATCAAGAGACCCAGTACTTC
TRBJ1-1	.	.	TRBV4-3	CASSQGSDGTEAFF	TGCGCCAGCAGCCAAGGGTCAGACGGGACTGAAGCTTTCTTT
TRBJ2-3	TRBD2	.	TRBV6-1	CASSEVGSGGAVDTQYF	TGTGCCAGCAGTGAAGTCGGTAGCGGGGGGGCCGTAGATACGCAGTATTTT
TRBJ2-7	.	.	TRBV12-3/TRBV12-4	CASSQGLYYEQYF	TGTGCCAGCAGTCAGGGACTGTACTACGAGCAGTACTTC
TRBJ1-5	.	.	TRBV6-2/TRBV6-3	CASSYFGGRRDQPQHF	TGTGCCAGCAGTTATTTTGGCGGCAGGCGGGATCAGCCCCAGCATTTT
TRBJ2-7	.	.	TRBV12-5	CASGLERTYEQYF	TGTGCTAGTGGTTTGGAGCGTACCTACGAGCAGTACTTC
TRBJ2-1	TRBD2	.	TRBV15	CATSRDLSGGATEQFF	TGTGCCACCAGCAGAGATCTTAGCGGGGGGGCCACTGAGCAGTTCTTC
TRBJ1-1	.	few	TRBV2	CASSEATGPNTEAFF	TGTGCCAGCAGTGAGGCTACAGGACCGAACACTGAAGCTTTCTTT
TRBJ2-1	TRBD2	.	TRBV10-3	CAISDLAGVPYNEQFF	TGTGCCATCAGTGACCTAGCGGGAGTCCCCTACAATGAGCAGTTCTTC
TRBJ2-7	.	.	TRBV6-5	CASSLGGGHEQYF	TGTGCCAGCAGCTTAGGGGGGGGCCACGAGCAGTACTTC
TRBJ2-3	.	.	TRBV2	CASSLGTDTQYF	TGTGCCAGCAGCCTTGGGACAGATACGCAGTATTTT
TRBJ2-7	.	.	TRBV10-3	CAIRGGTGQYEQYF	TGTGCCATCCGGGGGGGGACAGGGCAGTACGAGCAGTACTTC
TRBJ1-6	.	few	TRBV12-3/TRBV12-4	CASGSSYNSPLHF	TGTGCCAGCGGAAGCTCCTATAATTCACCCCTCCACTTT
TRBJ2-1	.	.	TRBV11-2	CASSSTLRTGPGVEFF	TGTGCCAGCAGCTCAACCCTCCGAACGGGTCCGGGGGTGGAGTTCTTC
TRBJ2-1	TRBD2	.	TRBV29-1	CSVDKREDEQFF	TGCAGCGTTGATAAGCGGGAGGACGAGCAGTTCTTC
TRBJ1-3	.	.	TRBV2	CASRAESSGNTIYF	TGTGCCAGCAGGGCAGAGAGCTCTGGAAACACCATATATTTT
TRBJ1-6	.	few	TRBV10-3	CATLQGYNSPLHF	TGTGCCACCCTACAGGGCTATAATTCACCCCTCCACTTT
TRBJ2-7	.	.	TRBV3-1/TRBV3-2	CASSQGPYEQYF	TGTGCCAGCAGCCAAGGCCCCTACGAGCAGTACTTC
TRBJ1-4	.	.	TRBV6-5	CASSPDSEKLFF	TGTGCCAGCAGCCCGGACTCGGAAAAACTGTTTTTT
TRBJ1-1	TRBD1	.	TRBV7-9	CASSPHRGRQTEAFF	TGTGCCAGCAGCCCACACAGGGGTAGGCAGACTGAAGCTTTCTTT
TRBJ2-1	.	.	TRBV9	CASSGGAGSSYNEQFF	TGTGCCAGCAGCGGAGGGGCAGGGAGCTCCTACAATGAGCAGTTCTTC
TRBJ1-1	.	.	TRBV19	CASSIDRGGQDEAFF	TGTGCCAGTAGTATAGATCGGGGGGGGCAGGACGAAGCTTTCTTT
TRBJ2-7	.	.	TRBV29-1	CSVRGDRYEQYF	TGCAGCGTGCGGGGGGACAGGTACGAGCAGTACTTC
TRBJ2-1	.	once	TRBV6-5	CASRLGPEQFF	TGTGCCAGCAGGTTAGGACCCGAGCAGTTCTTC
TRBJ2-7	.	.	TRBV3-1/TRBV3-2	CASSQDPHYEQYF	TGTGCCAGCAGCCAAGATCCCCACTACGAGCAGTACTTC
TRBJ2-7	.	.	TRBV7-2	CASSLSQGDYEQYF	TGTGCCAGCAGCTTATCCCAGGGCGACTACGAGCAGTACTTC
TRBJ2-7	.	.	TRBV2	CASSEVGLYEQYF	TGTGCCAGCAGTGAAGTCGGTCTCTACGAGCAGTACTTC